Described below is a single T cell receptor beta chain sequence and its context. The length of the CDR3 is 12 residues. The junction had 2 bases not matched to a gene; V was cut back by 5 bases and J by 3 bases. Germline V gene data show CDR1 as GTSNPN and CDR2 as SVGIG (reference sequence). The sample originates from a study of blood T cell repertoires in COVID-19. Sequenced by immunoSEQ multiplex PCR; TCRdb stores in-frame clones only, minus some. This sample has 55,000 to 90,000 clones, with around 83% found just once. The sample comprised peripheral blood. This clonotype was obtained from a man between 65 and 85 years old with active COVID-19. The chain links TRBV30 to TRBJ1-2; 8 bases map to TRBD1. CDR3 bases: TGTGCCTGGGGGACAGGCCACTATGGCTACACCTTC. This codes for CAWGTGHYGYTF. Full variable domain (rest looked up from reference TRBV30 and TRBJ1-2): SQTIHQWPATLVQPVGSPLSLECTVEGTSNPNLYWYRQAAGRGLQLLFYSVGIGQISSEVPQNLSASRPQDRQFILSSKKLLLSDSGFYLCAWGTGHYGYTFGSGTRLTVV.